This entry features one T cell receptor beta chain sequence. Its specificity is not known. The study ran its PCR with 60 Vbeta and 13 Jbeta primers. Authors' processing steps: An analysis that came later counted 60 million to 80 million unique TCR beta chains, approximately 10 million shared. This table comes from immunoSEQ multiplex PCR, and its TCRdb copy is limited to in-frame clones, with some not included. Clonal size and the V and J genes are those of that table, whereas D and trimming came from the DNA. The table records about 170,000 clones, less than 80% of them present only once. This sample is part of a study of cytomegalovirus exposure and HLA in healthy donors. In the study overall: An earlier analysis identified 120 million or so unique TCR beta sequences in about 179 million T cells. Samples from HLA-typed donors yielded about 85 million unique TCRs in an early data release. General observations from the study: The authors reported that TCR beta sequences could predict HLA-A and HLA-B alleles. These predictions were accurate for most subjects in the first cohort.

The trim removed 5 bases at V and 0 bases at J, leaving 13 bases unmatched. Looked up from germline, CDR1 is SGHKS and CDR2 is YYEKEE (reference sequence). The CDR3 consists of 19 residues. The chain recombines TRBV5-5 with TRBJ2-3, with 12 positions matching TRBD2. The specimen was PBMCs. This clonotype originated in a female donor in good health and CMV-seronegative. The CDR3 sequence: CASSLSPSGRDASTDTQYF. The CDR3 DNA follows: TGTGCCAGCAGTTTATCCCCTAGCGGGAGGGATGCTAGCACAGATACGCAGTATTTT. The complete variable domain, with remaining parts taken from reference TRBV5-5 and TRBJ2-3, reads DAGVTQSPTHLIKTRGQQVTLRCSPISGHKSVSWYQQVLGQGPQFIFQYYEKEERGRGNFPDRFSARQFPNYSSELNVNALLLGDSALYLCASSLSPSGRDASTDTQYFGPGTRLTVL.